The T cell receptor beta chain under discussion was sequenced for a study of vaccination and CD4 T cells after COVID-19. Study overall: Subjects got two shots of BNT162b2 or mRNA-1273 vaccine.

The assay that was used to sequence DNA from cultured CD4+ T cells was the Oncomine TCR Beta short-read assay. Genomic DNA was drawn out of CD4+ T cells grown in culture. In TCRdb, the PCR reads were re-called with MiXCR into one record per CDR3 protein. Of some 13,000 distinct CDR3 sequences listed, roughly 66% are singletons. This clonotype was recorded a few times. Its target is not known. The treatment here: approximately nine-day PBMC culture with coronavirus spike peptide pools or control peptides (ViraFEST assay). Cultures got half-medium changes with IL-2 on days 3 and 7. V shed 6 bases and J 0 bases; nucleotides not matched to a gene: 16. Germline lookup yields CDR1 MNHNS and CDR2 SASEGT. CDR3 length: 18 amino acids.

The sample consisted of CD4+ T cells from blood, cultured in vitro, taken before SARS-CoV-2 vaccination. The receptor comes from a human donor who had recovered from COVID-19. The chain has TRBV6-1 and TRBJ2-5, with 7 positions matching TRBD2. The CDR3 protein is CASSSQRVSAGDQETQYF. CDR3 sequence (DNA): TGTGCCAGCAGCTCTCAAAGGGTCTCGGCGGGGGACCAAGAGACCCAGTACTTC.